This record looks at one TCR beta chain sequence and its context. Its antigen is unknown. This entry comes from a study of neoadjuvant nivolumab and ipilimumab in lung cancer. From germline, CDR1 is SGHNT and CDR2 YYREEE (reference sequence). CDR3 length: 16 amino acids. The V segment lost 0 bases and the J segment 4 bases; nucleotides outside the gene matches: 9. Study findings and constraints: Only a single major-pathologic-response sample was available for clonality analysis. A small number of samples were TCR sequenced.

The protocol was immunoSEQ multiplex PCR, while the TCRdb copy is restricted to in-frame clones and leaves out a portion. The table lists 25,000 to 35,000 clones, 90% of them singletons. The chain recombines TRBV5-4 with TRBJ1-1; TRBD1 matches at 7 bases. Sample: peripheral blood, taken after neoadjuvant nivolumab, alone or with ipilimumab, at or shortly before surgery. The source of this sequence is an adult with non-small cell lung cancer. CDR3 residues: CASSLGQGALRTEAFF. The CDR3 bases are TGTGCCAGCAGCTTGGGACAGGGTGCATTGCGCACTGAAGCTTTCTTT.